This T cell receptor beta chain was observed in a study of blood T cell repertoires in COVID-19 (TCRdb year 2020). In the study overall: Samples covering the acute and convalescent phases of COVID-19 were provided by collaborators in the United States, Italy and Spain. The prospective study material was composed of cDNA or gDNA derived from T cells, B-cell-depleted T cells, or PBMCs. The dataset comprised deeply sampled blood TCRbeta repertoires from subjects exposed to, actively infected with, or recovered from COVID-19. The repertoires were released in a freely available public database intended as a resource for research on the immune response to SARS-CoV-2. The samples were drawn from two sources: the first 160 participants of the ongoing ImmuneRACE study, and fewer than 1,500 subjects contributed by 6 global collaborators. Sample metadata almost always included a de-identified subject ID, COVID-19 status, age in years and sex. Where HLA class I and class II types were available, the types were taken from metadata supplied by the sample provider, not from assay-based typing.

General findings and caveats noted by the study authors: Clinical and demographic metadata were provided uncurated, with the amount varying by source and participant.

To note about this clone: Its specific antigen is unknown. Base qualities are not at hand, and no much larger clone is one base apart.

After removal of 1 base from V and 4 bases from J, the junction retains 7 bases not matched to a gene. The germline V gene (reference sequence) gives CDR1 as LNHNV and CDR2 as YYDKDF. The CDR3 covers 16 residues, taking in both the cysteine and the phenylalanine. Only the CDR3 portion is preserved as DNA: 48 bases, with reading frame beginning at the first base. Whole blood was collected in K2EDTA tubes by collaborating institutions according to the institutions' own protocols. For TCRbeta analysis, collaborators shipped samples in one of three forms: frozen whole blood, isolated PBMCs, or DNA extracted from either of those sample types. TCRbeta CDR3 regions were amplified from genomic DNA using the immunoSEQ Assay, a bias-controlled multiplex PCR. The authors' analysis ran thus. Nucleated cell counts per sample were estimated from amplification of reference gene primers within the assay. To quantify the absolute abundance of each unique TCRbeta CDR3 rearrangement, sequence reads were collapsed and filtered. Productive Simpson clonality was computed per sample as the square root of Simpson's diversity index over productive rearrangements. TCRdb retrieved this table from immuneACCESS and kept in-frame rearrangements only. Not all clones are present; in checked studies, unresolved V genes account for under half, and no reason is known for the remainder. V, J and clone size were drawn from that table, and D and trimming were deduced from the DNA. The table for this sample lists 100,000 or so clones; roughly four fifths of them were counted only once. 20% of the sample rests with the top ten.

The clonotype was recovered from a man between 65 and 85 years old with active or convalescent COVID-19. The sequencing input was peripheral blood. This chain is built from TRBV15 and TRBJ1-2; TRBD1 matches 9 bases in the middle. The nucleotide sequence reads TGTGCCACCAGCAGAGGGGTTGACAGGGGGACCTATGGCTACACCTTC. This codes for CATSRGVDRGTYGYTF.